This is a list of T cell receptor beta chains from one sample in a study of T cell changes during pregnancy in multiple sclerosis. Data came from immunoSEQ multiplex PCR; TCRdb stores just in-frame clones and leaves some out. The sample yields 50,000 to 60,000 clones, approximately 90% seen once. The input for sequencing was CD4+ T cells from peripheral blood mononuclear cells, taken in the first trimester of pregnancy. These receptor sequences come from a female donor with multiple sclerosis, enrolled in a pregnancy study. The CDR3 runs from the conserved cysteine through the conserved F or W. A D gene is named only where the DNA matches it firmly. Clone size is not always given. Where it is, it says once, few, many or a class for expanded clones.

TRBD2 TRBJ2-7 - TRBV5-1 TGCGCCAGCAGCTTCCAGGGGACTAGCAGATCCTACGAGCAGTACTTC CASSFQGTSRSYEQYF
TRBD1 TRBJ1-2 - TRBV19 TGTGCCAGTAGATCTGACAGGGGGATTGGCTACACCTTC CASRSDRGIGYTF
TRBD1 TRBJ1-2 - TRBV14 TGTGCCAGCAGCCTAGGGACAGTTCCCAATGGCTACACCTTC CASSLGTVPNGYTF
TRBD2 TRBJ2-1 - TRBV9 TGTGCCAGCAGCGTAGGGAGCGGGAGGCTCAATGAGCAGTTCTTC CASSVGSGRLNEQFF
- TRBJ1-5 - TRBV15 TGTGCCACCAGCAGAGGGTCAGGGGACCAGCCCCAGCATTTT CATSRGSGDQPQHF
TRBD2 TRBJ2-1 - TRBV5-1 TGCGCCAGCAGCTTTGGACTAGCTTCGAACAATGAGCAGTTCTTC CASSFGLASNNEQFF
TRBD1 TRBJ2-7 once TRBV7-9 TGTGCCAGCTCCCCCCGGACAGGGAGCTCCGAGCAGTACTTC CASSPRTGSSEQYF
- TRBJ1-2 once TRBV19 TGTGCCAGTAGTATGCCCGAATGGGGCTCTCTCTATGGCTACACCTTC CASSMPEWGSLYGYTF
- TRBJ1-1 - TRBV4-1 TGCGCCAGCAGCCAACAGGGAGGGTTCACTGAAGCTTTCTTT CASSQQGGFTEAFF
TRBD1 TRBJ2-7 - TRBV19 TGTGCCAGTAGTACCCGATTCTCAGGGGGTAGGGACGAGCAGTACTTC CASSTRFSGGRDEQYF
- TRBJ1-2 - TRBV2 TGTGCCAGCAGTGAATTAGGACAGCACCTGGGAGGCTACACCTTC CASSELGQHLGGYTF
- TRBJ1-2 - TRBV19 TGTGCCAGTAGTTCTGGCCAATACGCTAACTATGGCTACACCTTC CASSSGQYANYGYTF
TRBD1 TRBJ2-7 - TRBV7-2 TGTGCCAGCAGCCTGGACAGGGGAGCCTACGAGCAGTACTTC CASSLDRGAYEQYF
- TRBJ1-3 - TRBV6-5 TGTGCCAGCAGACAGCATGGAGGAAACACCATATATTTT CASRQHGGNTIYF
TRBD1 TRBJ2-7 few TRBV5-4 TGTGCCAGCAGCTGGGACAGGGGCAACGAGCAGTACTTC CASSWDRGNEQYF
TRBD2 TRBJ2-3 - TRBV10-3 TGTGCCTCCCTAAGCGGGAGGGCCAAGGATACGCAGTATTTT CASLSGRAKDTQYF
- TRBJ1-1 - TRBV6-1 TGTGCCAGCAGTCATCCGGGGCGGGGTGCTGAAGCTTTCTTT CASSHPGRGAEAFF